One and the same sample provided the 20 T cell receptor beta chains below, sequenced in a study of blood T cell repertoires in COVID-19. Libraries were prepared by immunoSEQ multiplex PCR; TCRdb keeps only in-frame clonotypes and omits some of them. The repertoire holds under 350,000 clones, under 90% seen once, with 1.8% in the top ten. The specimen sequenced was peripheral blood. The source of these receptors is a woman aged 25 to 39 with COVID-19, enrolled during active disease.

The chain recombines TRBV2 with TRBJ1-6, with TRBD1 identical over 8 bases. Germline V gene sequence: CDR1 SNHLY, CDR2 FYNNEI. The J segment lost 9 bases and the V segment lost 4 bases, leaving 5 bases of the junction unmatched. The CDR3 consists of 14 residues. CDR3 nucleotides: TGTGCCAGCAGTGTACAGGGGGAGGGTTCACCCCTCCACTTT. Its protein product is CASSVQGEGSPLHF.

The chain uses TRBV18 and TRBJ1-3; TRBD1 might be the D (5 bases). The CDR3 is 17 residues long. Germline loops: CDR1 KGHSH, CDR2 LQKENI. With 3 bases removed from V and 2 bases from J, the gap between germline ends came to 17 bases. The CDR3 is CASSPVMGSGTGNTIYF. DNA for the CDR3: TGTGCCAGCTCACCGGTGATGGGATCAGGGACTGGAAACACCATATATTTT.

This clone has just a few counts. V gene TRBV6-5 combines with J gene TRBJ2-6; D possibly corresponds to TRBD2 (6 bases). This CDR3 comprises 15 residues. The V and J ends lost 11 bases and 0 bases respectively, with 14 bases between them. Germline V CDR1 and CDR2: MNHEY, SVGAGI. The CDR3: CAGGGGSSGANVLTF. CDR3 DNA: TGTGCCGGAGGAGGAGGGTCCTCTGGGGCCAACGTCCTGACTTTC.

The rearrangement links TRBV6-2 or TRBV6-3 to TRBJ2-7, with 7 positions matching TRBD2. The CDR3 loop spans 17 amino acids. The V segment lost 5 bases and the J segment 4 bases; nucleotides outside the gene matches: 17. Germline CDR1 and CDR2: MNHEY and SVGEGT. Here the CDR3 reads CASSRTPYRDYRYEQYF. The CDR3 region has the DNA TGTGCCAGCAGTCGGACACCGTACCGGGACTATCGATACGAGCAGTACTTC.

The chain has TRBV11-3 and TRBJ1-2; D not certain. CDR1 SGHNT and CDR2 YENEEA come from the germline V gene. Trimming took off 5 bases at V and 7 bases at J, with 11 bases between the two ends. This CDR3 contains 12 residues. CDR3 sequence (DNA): TGTGCCAGCAGCCGAATGGCTAGTGGCTACACCTTC. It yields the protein CASSRMASGYTF.

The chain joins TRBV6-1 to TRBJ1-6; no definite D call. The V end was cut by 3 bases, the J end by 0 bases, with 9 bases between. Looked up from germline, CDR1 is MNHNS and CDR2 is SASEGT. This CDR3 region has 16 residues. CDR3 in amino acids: CASSEVQSSYNSPLHF. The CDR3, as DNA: TGTGCCAGCAGTGAGGTACAGAGCTCCTATAATTCACCCCTCCACTTT.

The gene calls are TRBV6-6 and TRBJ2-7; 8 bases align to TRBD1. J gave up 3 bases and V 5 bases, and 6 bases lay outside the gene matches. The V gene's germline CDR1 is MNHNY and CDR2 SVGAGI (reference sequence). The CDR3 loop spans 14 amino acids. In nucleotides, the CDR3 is TGTGCCAGCAGTCGGGACAGGCAGAACTACGAGCAGTACTTC. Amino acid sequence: CASSRDRQNYEQYF.

The CDR3 loop reads CASRGGPPKQFF. CDR3 bases: TGTGCCAGCCGGGGGGGGCCCCCGAAGCAGTTCTTC. The J gene is TRBJ2-1, the V gene TRBV11-2; 8 positions agree with TRBD2. The germline gives CDR1 SGHAT, CDR2 FQNNGV. The trim removed 8 bases at V and 11 bases at J, leaving 8 bases unmatched. The CDR3 totals 12 residues.

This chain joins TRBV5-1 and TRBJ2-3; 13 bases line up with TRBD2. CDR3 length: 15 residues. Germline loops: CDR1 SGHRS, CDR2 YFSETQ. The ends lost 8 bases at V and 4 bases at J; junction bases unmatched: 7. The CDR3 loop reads CASSLAGGPADTQYF. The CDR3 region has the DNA TGCGCCAGTTCACTAGCGGGGGGGCCGGCAGATACGCAGTATTTT.

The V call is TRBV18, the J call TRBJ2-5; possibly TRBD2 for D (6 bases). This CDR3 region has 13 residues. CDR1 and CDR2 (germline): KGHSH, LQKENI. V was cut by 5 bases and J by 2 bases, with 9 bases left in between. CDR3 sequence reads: CASSAGLQETQYF. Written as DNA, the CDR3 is TGTGCCAGCTCAGCGGGACTGCAAGAGACCCAGTACTTC.

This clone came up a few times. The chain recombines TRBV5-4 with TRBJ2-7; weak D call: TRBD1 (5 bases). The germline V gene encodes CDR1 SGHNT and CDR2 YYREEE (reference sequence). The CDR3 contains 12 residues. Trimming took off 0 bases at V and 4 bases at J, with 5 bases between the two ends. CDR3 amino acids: CASSLEGYEQYF. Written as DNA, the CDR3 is TGTGCCAGCAGCTTGGAGGGGTACGAGCAGTACTTC.

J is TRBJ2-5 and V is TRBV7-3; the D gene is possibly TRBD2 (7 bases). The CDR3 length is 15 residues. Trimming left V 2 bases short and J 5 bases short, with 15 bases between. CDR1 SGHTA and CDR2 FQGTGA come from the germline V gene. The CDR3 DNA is TGTGCCAGCAGCTTAGGGGCGGGGGCAACGGAGACCCAGTACTTC. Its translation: CASSLGAGATETQYF.

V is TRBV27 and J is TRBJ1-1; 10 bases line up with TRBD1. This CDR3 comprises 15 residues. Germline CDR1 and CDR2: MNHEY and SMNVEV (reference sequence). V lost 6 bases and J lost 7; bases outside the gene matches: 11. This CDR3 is CASSPDRGRPVEAFF. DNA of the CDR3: TGTGCCAGCAGCCCAGACAGGGGGCGGCCAGTTGAAGCTTTCTTT.

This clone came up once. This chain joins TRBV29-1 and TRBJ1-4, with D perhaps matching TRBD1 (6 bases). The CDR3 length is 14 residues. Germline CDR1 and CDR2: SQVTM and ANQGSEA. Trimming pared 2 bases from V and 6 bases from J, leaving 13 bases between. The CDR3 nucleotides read TGCAGCGTTGAATCTCCCAGGGGAGATGAAAAACTGTTTTTT. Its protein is CSVESPRGDEKLFF.

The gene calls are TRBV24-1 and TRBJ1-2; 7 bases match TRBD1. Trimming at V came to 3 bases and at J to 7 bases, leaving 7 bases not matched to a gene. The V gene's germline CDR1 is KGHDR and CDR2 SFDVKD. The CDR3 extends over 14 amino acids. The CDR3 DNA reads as TGTGCCACCAGTGATACAGGGGTCGGAGGTGGCTACACCTTC. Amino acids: CATSDTGVGGGYTF.

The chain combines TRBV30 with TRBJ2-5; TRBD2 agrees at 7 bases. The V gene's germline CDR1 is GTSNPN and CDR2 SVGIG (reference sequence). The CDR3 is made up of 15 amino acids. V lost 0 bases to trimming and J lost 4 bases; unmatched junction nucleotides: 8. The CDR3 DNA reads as TGTGCCTGGAGTGTAGGGGCGGGGGTTGCAGAGACCCAGTACTTC. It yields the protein CAWSVGAGVAETQYF.

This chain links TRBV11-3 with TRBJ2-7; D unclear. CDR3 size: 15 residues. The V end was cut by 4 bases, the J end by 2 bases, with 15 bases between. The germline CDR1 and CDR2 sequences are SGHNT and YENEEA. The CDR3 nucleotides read TGTGCCAGCAGCTCCGGTGCATCAATTACCTACGAGCAGTACTTC. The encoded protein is CASSSGASITYEQYF.

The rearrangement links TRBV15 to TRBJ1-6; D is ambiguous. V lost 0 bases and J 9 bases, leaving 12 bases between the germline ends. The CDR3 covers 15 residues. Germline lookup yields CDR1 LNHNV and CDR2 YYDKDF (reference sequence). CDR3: CATSRDEGFGSPLHF. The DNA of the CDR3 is TGTGCCACCAGCAGAGATGAGGGATTTGGTTCACCCCTCCACTTT.

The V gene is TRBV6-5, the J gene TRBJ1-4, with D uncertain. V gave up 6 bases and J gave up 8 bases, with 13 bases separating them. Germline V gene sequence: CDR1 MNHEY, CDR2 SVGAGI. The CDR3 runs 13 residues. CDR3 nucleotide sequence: TGTGCCAGCAGCCCGCTTTATCGGGAAAAACTGTTTTTT. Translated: CASSPLYREKLFF.

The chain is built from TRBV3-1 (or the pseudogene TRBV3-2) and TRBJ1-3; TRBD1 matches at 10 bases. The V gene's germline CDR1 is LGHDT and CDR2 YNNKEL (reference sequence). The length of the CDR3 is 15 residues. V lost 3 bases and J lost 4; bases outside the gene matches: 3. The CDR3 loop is CASSQGQGKGNTIYF. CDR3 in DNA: TGTGCCAGCAGCCAGGGACAGGGGAAAGGAAACACCATATATTTT.